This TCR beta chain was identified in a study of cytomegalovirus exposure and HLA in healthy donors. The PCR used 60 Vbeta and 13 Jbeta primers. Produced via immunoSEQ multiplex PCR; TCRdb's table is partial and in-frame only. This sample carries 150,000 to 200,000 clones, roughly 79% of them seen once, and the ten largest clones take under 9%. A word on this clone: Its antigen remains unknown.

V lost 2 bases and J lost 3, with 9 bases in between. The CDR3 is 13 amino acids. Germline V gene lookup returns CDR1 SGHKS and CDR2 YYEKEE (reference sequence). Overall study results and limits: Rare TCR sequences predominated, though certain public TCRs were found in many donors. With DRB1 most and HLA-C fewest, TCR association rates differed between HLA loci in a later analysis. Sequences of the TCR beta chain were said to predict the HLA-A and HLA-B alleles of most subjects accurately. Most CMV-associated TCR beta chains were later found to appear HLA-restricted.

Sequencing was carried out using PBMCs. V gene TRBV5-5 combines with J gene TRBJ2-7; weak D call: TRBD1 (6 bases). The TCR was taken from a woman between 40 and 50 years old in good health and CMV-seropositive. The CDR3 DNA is TGTGCCAGCAGCTTTCAACAGGGCTACGAGCAGTACTTC. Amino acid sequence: CASSFQQGYEQYF.